This entry is about one T cell receptor beta chain. This sample was included in a study of blood T cell repertoires in COVID-19. Turning to the study itself: Specimens from acute and convalescent COVID-19 originated in the United States, Italy and Spain.

In the authors' methods: Amplification from reference gene primers served as the basis for estimated nucleated cell counts. Some clones are missing from TCRdb's copy, which holds only in-frame ones; the method was immunoSEQ multiplex PCR. V and J calls plus clone size are reproduced from that table; the DNA served to infer D and trimming. The sample shows 210,000 or so clones, over 75% of them seen only once. The CDR3 extends over 13 amino acids. The V gene's germline CDR1 is SGHAT and CDR2 FQNNGV. The V gene lost 5 bases and the J gene lost 7 bases, with 14 bases spanning the gap. This receptor was identified in a man aged 35-49 years with active or convalescent COVID-19. Sequencing was performed on peripheral blood. The chain combines TRBV11-2 with TRBJ1-1; D is possibly TRBD1 (6 bases). CDR3 loop: CASSTQGLSEAFF. CDR3 nucleotide sequence: TGTGCCAGCAGCACACAGGGCCTGAGTGAAGCTTTCTTT.